A selection of T cell receptor beta chains follows, all from one sample in a study of blood T cell repertoires in COVID-19. Profiling relied on immunoSEQ multiplex PCR, and the TCRdb table lists in-frame clones only, not all of them. This sample has more than 65,000 clones; 87% occur once, and the top ten carry around 6.3%. The sample was peripheral blood. These receptors all stem from a woman in her forties or fifties with acute or convalescent COVID-19. Both conserved end residues are part of each CDR3. The order of the fields is clone size, D gene, J gene, V gene, CDR3 protein, CDR3 DNA. A D gene is named only where the DNA matches it firmly. The size field is filled for only some rows; it gives once, few, many or a size class.

clone size: few; D gene: TRBD1; J gene: TRBJ1-6; V gene: TRBV12-3/TRBV12-4; CDR3 protein: CASSSGGSPLHF; CDR3 DNA: TGTGCCAGCAGTTCAGGGGGATCACCCCTCCACTTT
clone size: few; D gene: TRBD1; J gene: TRBJ2-2; V gene: TRBV24-1; CDR3 protein: CATSARGLAGELFF; CDR3 DNA: TGTGCCACCAGTGCCAGGGGGCTGGCCGGGGAGCTGTTTTTT
clone size: .; D gene: TRBD1; J gene: TRBJ1-5; V gene: TRBV19; CDR3 protein: CASSRQGDNQPQHF; CDR3 DNA: TGTGCCAGTAGTAGACAGGGGGACAATCAGCCCCAGCATTTT
clone size: .; D gene: TRBD1; J gene: TRBJ1-1; V gene: TRBV14; CDR3 protein: CASSRSGQGTTEAFF; CDR3 DNA: TGTGCCAGCAGCCGATCCGGACAGGGGACCACTGAAGCTTTCTTT
clone size: .; D gene: .; J gene: TRBJ1-6; V gene: TRBV5-1; CDR3 protein: CASSSQGFGHSPLHF; CDR3 DNA: TGCGCCAGCAGCTCACAGGGCTTCGGGCATTCACCCCTCCACTTT
clone size: .; D gene: .; J gene: TRBJ1-1; V gene: TRBV6-9; CDR3 protein: CASSRVTEAFF; CDR3 DNA: TGTGCCAGCAGCCGGGTAACTGAAGCTTTCTTT
clone size: .; D gene: .; J gene: TRBJ2-3; V gene: TRBV18; CDR3 protein: CASSLGGSPTDTQYF; CDR3 DNA: TGTGCCAGCTCACTCGGGGGATCGCCCACAGATACGCAGTATTTT
clone size: .; D gene: TRBD2; J gene: TRBJ2-2; V gene: TRBV28; CDR3 protein: CASSSGTSVGTGELFF; CDR3 DNA: TGTGCCAGCAGTTCCGGGACTAGCGTGGGCACCGGGGAGCTGTTTTTT
clone size: .; D gene: TRBD1; J gene: TRBJ2-1; V gene: TRBV7-3; CDR3 protein: CASSPRDRAYNEQFF; CDR3 DNA: TGTGCCAGCAGCCCCCGGGACAGGGCCTACAATGAGCAGTTCTTC
clone size: few; D gene: .; J gene: TRBJ1-1; V gene: TRBV19; CDR3 protein: CASSIYMNTEAFF; CDR3 DNA: TGTGCCAGTAGTATTTATATGAACACTGAAGCTTTCTTT
clone size: .; D gene: .; J gene: TRBJ1-1; V gene: TRBV30; CDR3 protein: CAWSEAGHTEAFF; CDR3 DNA: TGTGCCTGGAGTGAGGCTGGGCACACTGAAGCTTTCTTT
clone size: .; D gene: TRBD1; J gene: TRBJ2-7; V gene: TRBV27; CDR3 protein: CASSLGQGVPHEQYF; CDR3 DNA: TGTGCCAGCAGCCTCGGACAGGGGGTCCCCCACGAGCAGTACTTC
clone size: .; D gene: TRBD1; J gene: TRBJ2-7; V gene: TRBV19; CDR3 protein: CASSMGTGYNEQYF; CDR3 DNA: TGTGCCAGTAGTATGGGGACAGGGTACAACGAGCAGTACTTC
clone size: .; D gene: .; J gene: TRBJ1-2; V gene: TRBV27; CDR3 protein: CASRAGSDNYGYTF; CDR3 DNA: TGTGCCAGCAGAGCAGGGTCCGATAACTATGGCTACACCTTC
clone size: .; D gene: TRBD1; J gene: TRBJ1-4; V gene: TRBV27; CDR3 protein: CASSNYRGYNEKLFF; CDR3 DNA: TGTGCCAGCAGTAACTACAGGGGCTATAATGAAAAACTGTTTTTT
clone size: .; D gene: .; J gene: TRBJ1-5; V gene: TRBV3-1/TRBV3-2; CDR3 protein: CASRSAAAGCNQPQHF; CDR3 DNA: TGTGCCAGCAGATCCGCGGCCGCTGGGTGCAATCAGCCCCAGCATTTT
clone size: .; D gene: TRBD1; J gene: TRBJ1-1; V gene: TRBV4-2; CDR3 protein: CASSQSPGTDNTEAFF; CDR3 DNA: TGTGCCAGCAGCCAAAGCCCCGGGACAGACAACACTGAAGCTTTCTTT
clone size: .; D gene: .; J gene: TRBJ2-3; V gene: TRBV7-8; CDR3 protein: CASSLITNTDTQYF; CDR3 DNA: TGTGCCAGCAGCTTAATCACTAACACAGATACGCAGTATTTT
clone size: .; D gene: TRBD1; J gene: TRBJ1-4; V gene: TRBV6-5; CDR3 protein: CASSFGQGGKLFF; CDR3 DNA: TGTGCCAGCAGCTTCGGACAGGGGGGAAAACTGTTTTTT
clone size: .; D gene: TRBD2; J gene: TRBJ2-1; V gene: TRBV6-1; CDR3 protein: CASSGIAGNSYNEQFF; CDR3 DNA: TGTGCCAGCAGTGGAATAGCGGGAAATTCCTACAATGAGCAGTTCTTC
clone size: .; D gene: .; J gene: TRBJ2-2; V gene: TRBV28; CDR3 protein: CASRTDSNTGELFF; CDR3 DNA: TGTGCCAGCAGAACAGATTCGAACACCGGGGAGCTGTTTTTT
clone size: .; D gene: TRBD2; J gene: TRBJ2-3; V gene: TRBV6-5; CDR3 protein: CASEGGPDTQYF; CDR3 DNA: TGTGCCAGCGAGGGAGGGCCAGATACGCAGTATTTT
clone size: .; D gene: .; J gene: TRBJ1-2; V gene: TRBV7-2; CDR3 protein: CASSLDKMTRGSGYTF; CDR3 DNA: TGTGCCAGCAGCTTAGACAAGATGACCAGGGGCTCTGGCTACACCTTC
clone size: .; D gene: .; J gene: TRBJ2-1; V gene: TRBV3-1/TRBV3-2; CDR3 protein: CASSQVVNEQFF; CDR3 DNA: TGTGCCAGCAGCCAAGTCGTGAATGAGCAGTTCTTC
clone size: .; D gene: .; J gene: TRBJ2-1; V gene: TRBV7-3; CDR3 protein: CASSLYLNNEQFF; CDR3 DNA: TGTGCCAGCAGCTTATACCTAAACAATGAGCAGTTCTTC
clone size: .; D gene: TRBD2; J gene: TRBJ2-1; V gene: TRBV6-1; CDR3 protein: CASSAPWRGGPGEQFF; CDR3 DNA: TGTGCCAGCAGTGCCCCCTGGCGGGGGGGCCCAGGGGAGCAGTTCTTC
clone size: .; D gene: TRBD1; J gene: TRBJ1-5; V gene: TRBV18; CDR3 protein: CASSPPFAGGRQPQHF; CDR3 DNA: TGTGCCAGCTCACCACCGTTCGCAGGGGGTAGGCAGCCCCAGCATTTT
clone size: .; D gene: .; J gene: TRBJ1-2; V gene: TRBV6-1; CDR3 protein: CASSEAGGRNNYGYTF; CDR3 DNA: TGTGCCAGCAGTGAAGCGGGTGGCAGGAATAACTATGGCTACACCTTC
clone size: .; D gene: .; J gene: TRBJ1-5; V gene: TRBV30; CDR3 protein: CAWDIGQSNQPQHF; CDR3 DNA: TGTGCCTGGGACATCGGACAGAGCAATCAGCCCCAGCATTTT
clone size: .; D gene: .; J gene: TRBJ1-6; V gene: TRBV12-3/TRBV12-4; CDR3 protein: CASSYRVNSPLHF; CDR3 DNA: TGTGCCAGCAGTTACAGGGTTAATTCACCCCTCCACTTT
clone size: .; D gene: .; J gene: TRBJ1-6; V gene: TRBV27; CDR3 protein: CAGKPEGEGNSPLHF; CDR3 DNA: TGTGCCGGTAAACCGGAAGGGGAAGGTAATTCACCCCTCCACTTT
clone size: .; D gene: TRBD2; J gene: TRBJ2-6; V gene: TRBV19; CDR3 protein: CASLAGAGANVLTF; CDR3 DNA: TGTGCCAGCCTAGCGGGAGCTGGGGCCAACGTCCTGACTTTC
clone size: .; D gene: TRBD1; J gene: TRBJ1-6; V gene: TRBV4-2; CDR3 protein: CASSPVGDRASPLHF; CDR3 DNA: TGTGCCAGCAGCCCCGTGGGGGACAGGGCTTCACCCCTCCACTTT
clone size: .; D gene: TRBD2; J gene: TRBJ2-1; V gene: TRBV9; CDR3 protein: CASSVGLAGGYEQFF; CDR3 DNA: TGTGCCAGCAGCGTGGGCCTAGCGGGGGGGTATGAGCAGTTCTTC
clone size: .; D gene: TRBD1; J gene: TRBJ1-1; V gene: TRBV19; CDR3 protein: CASSIRGQGSWTEAFF; CDR3 DNA: TGTGCCAGTAGTATTCGAGGACAGGGTAGTTGGACTGAAGCTTTCTTT
clone size: .; D gene: TRBD2; J gene: TRBJ2-5; V gene: TRBV11-1; CDR3 protein: CASSPVPAGRVGTQYF; CDR3 DNA: TGTGCCAGCAGCCCTGTACCAGCGGGGCGCGTCGGGACCCAGTACTTC
clone size: .; D gene: TRBD2; J gene: TRBJ2-2; V gene: TRBV19; CDR3 protein: CASSQREETGELFF; CDR3 DNA: TGTGCCAGTAGTCAGCGGGAGGAGACCGGGGAGCTGTTTTTT